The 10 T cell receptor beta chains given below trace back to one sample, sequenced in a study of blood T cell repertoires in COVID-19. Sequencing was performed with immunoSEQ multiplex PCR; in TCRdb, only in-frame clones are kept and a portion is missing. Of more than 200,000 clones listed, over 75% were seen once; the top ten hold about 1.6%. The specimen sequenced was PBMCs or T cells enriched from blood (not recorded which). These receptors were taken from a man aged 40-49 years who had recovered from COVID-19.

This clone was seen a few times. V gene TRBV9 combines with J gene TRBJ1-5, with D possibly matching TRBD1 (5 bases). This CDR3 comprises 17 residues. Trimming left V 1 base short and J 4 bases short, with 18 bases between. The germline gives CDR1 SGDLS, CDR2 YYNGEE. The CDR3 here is CASSVYRTGGRNQPQHF. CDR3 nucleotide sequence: TGTGCCAGCAGCGTATACAGAACCGGGGGAAGAAATCAGCCCCAGCATTTT.

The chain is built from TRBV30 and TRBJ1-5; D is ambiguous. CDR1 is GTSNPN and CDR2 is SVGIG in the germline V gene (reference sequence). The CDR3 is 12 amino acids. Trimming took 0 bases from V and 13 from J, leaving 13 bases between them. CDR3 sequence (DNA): TGTGCCTGGAGTGTACTTTCTCAATCACAGCATTTT. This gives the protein CAWSVLSQSQHF.

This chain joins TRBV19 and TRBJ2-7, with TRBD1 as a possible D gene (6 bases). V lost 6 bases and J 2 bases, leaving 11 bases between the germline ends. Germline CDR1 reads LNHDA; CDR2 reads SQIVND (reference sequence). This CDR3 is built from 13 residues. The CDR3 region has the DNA TGTGCCAGTAGAGGGGGAAGAGCCTACGAGCAGTACTTC. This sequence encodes CASRGGRAYEQYF.

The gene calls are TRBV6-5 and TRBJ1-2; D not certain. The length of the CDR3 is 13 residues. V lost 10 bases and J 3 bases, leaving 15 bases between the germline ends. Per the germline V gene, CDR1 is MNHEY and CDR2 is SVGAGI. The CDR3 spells CATPGPHYYGYTF. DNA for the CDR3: TGTGCCACCCCTGGTCCCCACTACTATGGCTACACCTTC.

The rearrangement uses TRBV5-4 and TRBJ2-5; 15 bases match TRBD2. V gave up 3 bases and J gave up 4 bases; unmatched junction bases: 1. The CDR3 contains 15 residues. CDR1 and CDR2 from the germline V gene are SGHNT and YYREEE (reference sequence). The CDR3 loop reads CASSWTSGGGETQYF. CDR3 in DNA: TGTGCCAGCAGCTGGACTAGCGGGGGGGGAGAGACCCAGTACTTC.

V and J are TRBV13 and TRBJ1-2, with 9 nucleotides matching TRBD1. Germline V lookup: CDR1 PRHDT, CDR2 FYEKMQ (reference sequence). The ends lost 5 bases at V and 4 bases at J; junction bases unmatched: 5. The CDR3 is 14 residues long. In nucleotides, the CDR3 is TGTGCCAGCAGCCAGGGACAGGGCCCCTATGGCTACACCTTC. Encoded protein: CASSQGQGPYGYTF.

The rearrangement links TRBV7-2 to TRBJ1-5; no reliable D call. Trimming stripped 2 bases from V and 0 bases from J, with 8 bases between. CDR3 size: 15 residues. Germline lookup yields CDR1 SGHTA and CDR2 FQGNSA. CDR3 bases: TGTGCCAGCAGCTTATACAGCAATAGCAATCAGCCCCAGCATTTT. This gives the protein CASSLYSNSNQPQHF. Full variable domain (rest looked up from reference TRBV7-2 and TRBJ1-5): GAGVSQSPSNKVTEKGKDVELRCDPISGHTALYWYRQSLGQGLEFLIYFQGNSAPDKSGLPSDRFSAERTGGSVSTLTIQRTQQEDSAVYLCASSLYSNSNQPQHFGDGTRLSIL.

The DNA for the CDR3 is TGTGCCAGCAGCGCCTCGTCGTCGGGGGGGAACATTCAGTACTTC. Translating it yields CASSASSSGGNIQYF. The gene calls are TRBV7-8 and TRBJ2-4; 8 positions agree with TRBD2. With 5 bases clipped from V and 7 bases from J, the junction kept 10 bases outside the gene matches. The germline CDR1 and CDR2 sequences are SGHVS and FQNEAQ. CDR3 length: 15 residues.

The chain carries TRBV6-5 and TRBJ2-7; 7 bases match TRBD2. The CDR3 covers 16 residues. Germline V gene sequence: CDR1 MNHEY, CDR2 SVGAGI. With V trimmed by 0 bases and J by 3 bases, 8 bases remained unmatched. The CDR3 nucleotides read TGTGCCAGCAGTTACTCACCGGGGGAGGGATTCTACGAGCAGTACTTC. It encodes CASSYSPGEGFYEQYF.

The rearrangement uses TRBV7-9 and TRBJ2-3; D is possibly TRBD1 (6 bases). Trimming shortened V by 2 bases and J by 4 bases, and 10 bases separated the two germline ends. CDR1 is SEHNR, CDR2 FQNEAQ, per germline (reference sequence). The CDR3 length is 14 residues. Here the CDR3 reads CASSLRTVSDTQYF. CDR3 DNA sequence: TGTGCCAGCAGCTTACGGACAGTTTCAGATACGCAGTATTTT.